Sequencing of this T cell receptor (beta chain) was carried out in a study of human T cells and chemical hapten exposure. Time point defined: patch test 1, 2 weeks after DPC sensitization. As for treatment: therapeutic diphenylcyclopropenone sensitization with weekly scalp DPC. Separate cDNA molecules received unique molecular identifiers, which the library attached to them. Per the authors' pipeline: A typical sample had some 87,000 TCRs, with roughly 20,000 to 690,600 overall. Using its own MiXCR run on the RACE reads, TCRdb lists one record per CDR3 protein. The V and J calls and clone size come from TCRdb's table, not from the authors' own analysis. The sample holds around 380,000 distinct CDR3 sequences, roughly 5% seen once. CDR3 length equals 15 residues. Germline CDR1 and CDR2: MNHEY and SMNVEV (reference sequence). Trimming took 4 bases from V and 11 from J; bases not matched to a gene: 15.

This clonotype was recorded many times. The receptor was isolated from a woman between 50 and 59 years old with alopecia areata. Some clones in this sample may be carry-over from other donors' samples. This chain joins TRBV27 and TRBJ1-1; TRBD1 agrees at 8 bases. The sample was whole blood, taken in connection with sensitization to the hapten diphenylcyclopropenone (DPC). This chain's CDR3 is CASSSPRTGREVAFF. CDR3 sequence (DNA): TGTGCCAGCAGTTCCCCTAGGACAGGGAGGGAAGTGGCTTTCTTT.